The 6 T cell receptor beta chains given below trace back to one sample, sequenced in a study of spatial heterogeneity in lung cancer. Specified time point: blood at routine non-recurrence follow-up after resection. MiXCR, applied by TCRdb to the 5' RACE reads, yields one record per CDR3 protein. The sample includes 50,000 or so distinct CDR3 sequences, 10% to 15% of them seen just once. The material sequenced was PBMCs, taken at follow-up. All receptors derive from a male donor with early-stage non-small cell lung cancer.

This clonotype was seen many times. The chain combines TRBV19 with TRBJ2-7, with 10 bases fitting TRBD1. The CDR3 runs to 14 residues. In germline, CDR1 is LNHDA, CDR2 SQIVND (reference sequence). Losses at the gene ends were 8 bases for V and 3 bases for J; bases not matched to a gene: 7. Here the CDR3 reads CASSTWDRGYEQYF. The CDR3 DNA is TGTGCCAGTTCCACCTGGGACAGGGGCTACGAGCAGTACTTC.

This clonotype was observed at least ten times. The genes are TRBV6-1 and TRBJ1-1, with TRBD1 matching 8 bases. CDR1 and CDR2 (germline): MNHNS, SASEGT. The CDR3 totals 14 residues. V dropped 10 bases and J dropped 0; count of bases not matched to a gene: 7. The CDR3 is CATIRQGMNTEAFF. The CDR3 DNA sequence: TGTGCCACCATCCGACAGGGGATGAACACTGAAGCTTTCTTT.

The V gene is TRBV2, the J gene TRBJ2-2, with D tentatively TRBD1 (6 bases). V gave up 5 bases and J gave up 5 bases, with 12 bases separating them. From germline, CDR1 is SNHLY and CDR2 FYNNEI. The CDR3 totals 14 residues. CDR3 nucleotides: TGTGCCAGCAGTTATTTACAGGGTACCGGGGAGCTGTTTTTT. It is translated as CASSYLQGTGELFF. Supplemented by reference TRBV2 and TRBJ2-2, the full variable domain reads EPEVTQTPSHQVTQMGQEVILRCVPISNHLYFYWYRQILGQKVEFLVSFYNNEISEKSEIFDDQFSVERPDGSNFTLKIRSTKLEDSAMYFCASSYLQGTGELFFGEGSRLTVL.

This clonotype was seen at least ten times. The rearrangement uses TRBV7-2 and TRBJ1-4; 12 positions match TRBD1. This CDR3 has 19 amino acids. Germline V CDR1 and CDR2: SGHTA, FQGNSA. Trimming cost V 5 bases and J 7 bases; bases outside gene matches: 17. The CDR3 DNA is TGTGCCAGCAGCAAGCTCACCGGGACAGGGGGCCTGGGAGGTGAAAAACTGTTTTTT. Protein sequence: CASSKLTGTGGLGGEKLFF.

This clonotype showed up many times. The rearrangement links TRBV30 to TRBJ2-2; D is ambiguous. Germline V CDR1 and CDR2: GTSNPN, SVGIG (reference sequence). Trimming removed 5 bases from V and 0 bases from J, with 1 base in between. The CDR3 length is 11 residues. The CDR3 protein is CAWSNTGELFF. For the CDR3, the DNA is TGTGCCTGGTCGAACACCGGGGAGCTGTTTTTT.

This clonotype was recorded at least ten times. J is TRBJ2-4 and V is TRBV3-1, with TRBD1 matching 10 bases. From germline, CDR1 is LGHDT and CDR2 YNNKEL (reference sequence). Trimming removed 4 bases from V and 1 base from J; junction bases left unmatched: 10. CDR3 size: 18 residues. The CDR3 region is CASSPRTGGRTAKNIQYF. In DNA form, the CDR3 reads TGTGCCAGCAGCCCCAGGACAGGGGGACGCACGGCCAAAAACATTCAGTACTTC.